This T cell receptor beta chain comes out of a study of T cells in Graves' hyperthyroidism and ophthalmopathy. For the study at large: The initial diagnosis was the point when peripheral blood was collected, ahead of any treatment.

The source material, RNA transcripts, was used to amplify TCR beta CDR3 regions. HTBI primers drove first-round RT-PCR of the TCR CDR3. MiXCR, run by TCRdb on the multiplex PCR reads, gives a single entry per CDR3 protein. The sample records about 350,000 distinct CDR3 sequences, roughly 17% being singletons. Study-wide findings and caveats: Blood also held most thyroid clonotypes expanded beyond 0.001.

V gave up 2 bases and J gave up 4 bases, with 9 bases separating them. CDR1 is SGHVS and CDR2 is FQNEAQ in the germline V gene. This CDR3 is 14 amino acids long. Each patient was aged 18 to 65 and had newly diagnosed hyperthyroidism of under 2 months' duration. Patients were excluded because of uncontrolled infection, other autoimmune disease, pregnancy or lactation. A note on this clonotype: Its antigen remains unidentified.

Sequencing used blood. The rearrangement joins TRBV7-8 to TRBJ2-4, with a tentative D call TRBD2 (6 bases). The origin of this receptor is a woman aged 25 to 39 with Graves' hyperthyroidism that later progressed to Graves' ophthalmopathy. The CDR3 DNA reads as TGTGCCAGCAGCTTACGGGACTTAAAAAACATTCAGTACTTC. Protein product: CASSLRDLKNIQYF.